One TCR beta chain is described in this entry. CDR1 and CDR2 from the germline V gene are SEHNR and FQNEAQ (reference sequence). V lost 0 bases to trimming and J lost 7 bases, with 9 bases between them. The CDR3 totals 14 residues. Study processing details: Reference gene primer amplification in the assay estimated nucleated cell counts. TCRdb's table, derived via immunoSEQ multiplex PCR, lists solely in-frame clones and lacks some. That table is the source of V, J and clone size, and D and trimming were worked out from the DNA. This table holds 200,000 to 300,000 clones, 84% found once. This record belongs to a study of blood T cell repertoires in COVID-19. Study overall: The samples span acute and convalescent COVID-19 from the United States, Italy and Spain.

The chain combines TRBV7-9 with TRBJ2-2; a weak D match, TRBD2 (5 bases). The sequence came from a man in his forties or fifties who had recovered from COVID-19. The sequenced material came from peripheral blood. As DNA, the CDR3 is TGTGCCAGCAGCTTAGCGGCCCGGGGCGGGGAGCTGTTTTTT. This gives the protein CASSLAARGGELFF.